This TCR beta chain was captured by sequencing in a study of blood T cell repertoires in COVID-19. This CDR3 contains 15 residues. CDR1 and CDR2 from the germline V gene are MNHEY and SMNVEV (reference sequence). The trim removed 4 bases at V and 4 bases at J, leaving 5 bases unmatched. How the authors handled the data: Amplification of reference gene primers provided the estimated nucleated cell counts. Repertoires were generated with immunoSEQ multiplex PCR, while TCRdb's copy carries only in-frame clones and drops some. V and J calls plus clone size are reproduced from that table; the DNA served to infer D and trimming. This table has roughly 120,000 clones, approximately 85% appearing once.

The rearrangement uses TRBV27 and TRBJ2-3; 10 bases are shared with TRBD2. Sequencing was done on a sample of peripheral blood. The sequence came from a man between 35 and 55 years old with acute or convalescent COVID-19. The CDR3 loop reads CASSSERGGSDTQYF. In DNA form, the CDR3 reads TGTGCCAGCAGTTCCGAGCGGGGGGGATCAGATACGCAGTATTTT.